The clone carrying this T cell receptor beta chain was observed a single time. The sample is drawn from a study of control samples from healthy donors and cancer patients. Only in-frame clones appear in the TCRdb table, and some are missing; sequencing was by immunoSEQ multiplex PCR. The sample records about 69,000 clones, 75% to 90% being singletons. The V and J ends lost 6 bases and 2 bases respectively, with 4 bases between them. The CDR3 is 11 amino acids. CDR1 is MNHEY and CDR2 is SMNVEV in the germline V gene (reference sequence). This chain connects TRBV27 to TRBJ2-5; D unresolved. The specimen was PBMCs. This TCR was sampled from a woman in her forties or fifties with lung cancer. The CDR3 DNA reads as TGTGCCAGCAGCAGTCAAGAGACCCAGTACTTC. This encodes CASSSQETQYF.